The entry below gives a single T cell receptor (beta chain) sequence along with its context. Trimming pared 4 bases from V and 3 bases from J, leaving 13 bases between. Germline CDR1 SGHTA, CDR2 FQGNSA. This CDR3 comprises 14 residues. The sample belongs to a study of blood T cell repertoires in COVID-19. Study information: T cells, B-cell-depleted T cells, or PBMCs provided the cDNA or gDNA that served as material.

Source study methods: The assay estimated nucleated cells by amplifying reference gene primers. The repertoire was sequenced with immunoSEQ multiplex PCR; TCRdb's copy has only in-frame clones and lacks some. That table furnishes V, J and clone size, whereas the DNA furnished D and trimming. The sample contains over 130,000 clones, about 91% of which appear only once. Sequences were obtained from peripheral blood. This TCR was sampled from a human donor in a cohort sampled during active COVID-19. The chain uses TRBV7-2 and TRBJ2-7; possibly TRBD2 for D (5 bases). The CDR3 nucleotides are TGTGCCAGCAGCTCTAACGTCGCGGGCTACGAGCAGTACTTC. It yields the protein CASSSNVAGYEQYF.